Each of the 13 T cell receptor beta chains below was sequenced from the same sample in a study of T-cell memory formation after mild COVID-19. TCRdb redid the calling of the 5' RACE reads with MiXCR, one entry per CDR3 protein. Of around 300,000 distinct CDR3 sequences listed, more than 15% are singletons. Source material: PBMCs or a T cell subset sorted from them (not recorded which). The receptors here all came from a man younger than 35 who had mild COVID-19 (a few samples of this study predate the infection). Cell type and time point are not known.

In its sample, this clonotype was seen a few times. In DNA form, the CDR3 reads TGTGCCAGCAGATCCGACAGGAATTCGGGCTATGGCTACACCTTC. This translates into CASRSDRNSGYGYTF. This chain uses TRBV2 with TRBJ1-2; weak D call: TRBD1 (6 bases). Trimming stripped 6 bases from V and 4 bases from J, with 18 bases between. This CDR3 is built from 15 residues. In germline, CDR1 is SNHLY, CDR2 FYNNEI.

In this sample, this clonotype turned up a few times. CDR3 in amino acids: CASSYRPNSPLHF. The CDR3 DNA is TGTGCCAGCAGCTACCGACCTAATTCACCCCTCCACTTT. This chain uses TRBV7-2 with TRBJ1-6; unclear D gene. The CDR3 is 13 amino acids. V shed 4 bases and J shed 6 bases, with 7 bases lying between them. The germline V gene has CDR1 SGHTA and CDR2 FQGNSA.

The chain links TRBV5-5 to TRBJ1-4, with D unresolved. Trimming stripped 2 bases from V and 8 bases from J, with 16 bases between. This CDR3 is 15 amino acids long. Looked up from germline, CDR1 is SGHKS and CDR2 is YYEKEE (reference sequence). The CDR3 coding sequence is TGTGCCAGCAGCTTTTCTCGGGCAGGAGGCGAAAAACTGTTTTTT. Its translation is CASSFSRAGGEKLFF. Complete variable domain (other parts from reference TRBV5-5 and TRBJ1-4): DAGVTQSPTHLIKTRGQQVTLRCSPISGHKSVSWYQQVLGQGPQFIFQYYEKEERGRGNFPDRFSARQFPNYSSELNVNALLLGDSALYLCASSFSRAGGEKLFFGSGTQLSVL.

The rearrangement links TRBV10-3 to TRBJ2-2; D perhaps matches TRBD2 (7 bases). CDR1 is ENHRY and CDR2 is SYGVKD in the germline V gene. The CDR3 spans 14 residues. Between the trimmed V and J ends, which lost 7 bases and 4 bases, there was a span of 13 bases. The chain's CDR3 is CAIMGGRGTGELFF. The DNA of the CDR3 is TGTGCCATCATGGGGGGGCGCGGCACCGGGGAGCTGTTTTTT.

There are a few counts of this clonotype. V usage is TRBV7-2 and J usage is TRBJ1-1; perhaps TRBD1 as D (5 bases). The length of the CDR3 is 17 residues. V gave up 3 bases and J gave up 4 bases, with 21 bases separating them. Germline CDR1 SGHTA, CDR2 FQGNSA. The CDR3 is CASSFGTQGSPATEAFF. The CDR3 nucleotides read TGTGCCAGCAGCTTCGGTACGCAGGGAAGCCCTGCCACTGAAGCTTTCTTT. Based on the CDR3 plus reference TRBV7-2 and TRBJ1-1, the full variable domain is GAGVSQSPSNKVTEKGKDVELRCDPISGHTALYWYRQSLGQGLEFLIYFQGNSAPDKSGLPSDRFSAERTGGSVSTLTIQRTQQEDSAVYLCASSFGTQGSPATEAFFGQGTRLTVV.

V usage is TRBV24-1 and J usage is TRBJ2-3, with 8 positions matching TRBD1. The CDR3 totals 14 residues. Germline trimming cut 5 bases from V and 6 bases from J; bases unmatched to any gene: 6. CDR1 KGHDR and CDR2 SFDVKD come from the germline V gene. CDR3 protein: CATSADRGSDTQYF. The CDR3 nucleotides are TGTGCCACCAGTGCTGACAGGGGATCCGATACGCAGTATTTT.

This clonotype was seen only a few times. This chain joins TRBV27 and TRBJ2-7; D tentatively fits TRBD1 or TRBD2 (6 bases each). Germline-derived CDR1 and CDR2 are MNHEY and SMNVEV (reference sequence). The CDR3 extends over 14 amino acids. V was trimmed by 4 bases and J by 4 bases, leaving 14 bases between them. CDR3 nucleotide sequence: TGTGCCAGCAGTTCCGGGGGCGGGTATTACGAGCAGTACTTC. Its translation: CASSSGGGYYEQYF.

Only a few counts were recorded for this clonotype. V gene TRBV20-1 combines with J gene TRBJ2-5; D possibly matches TRBD1 or TRBD2 (5 bases each). Germline-derived CDR1 and CDR2 are DFQATT and SNEGSKA (reference sequence). Trimming shortened V by 6 bases and J by 4 bases, and 18 bases separated the two germline ends. This CDR3 spans 14 amino acids. CDR3 protein: CSARGPSVLETQYF. The CDR3 bases are TGCAGTGCCCGGGGACCGTCAGTGTTAGAGACCCAGTACTTC.

This clonotype was counted between two and nine times. The chain has TRBV6-6 and TRBJ2-7; tentatively, D is TRBD1 (5 bases). The V and J ends lost 6 bases and 3 bases respectively, with 9 bases between them. The germline V gene has CDR1 MNHNY and CDR2 SVGAGI (reference sequence). The CDR3 runs 12 residues. CDR3 sequence reads: CASSPGHYEQYV. The DNA of the CDR3 is TGTGCCAGCAGCCCCGGACACTACGAGCAGTACGTC.

The table lists this clonotype with a few counts. J is TRBJ1-1 and V is TRBV7-9; D is uncertain. The CDR3 runs to 12 residues. V lost 3 bases and J 10 bases, leaving 12 bases between the germline ends. The germline CDR1 and CDR2 sequences are SEHNR and FQNEAQ (reference sequence). As DNA, the CDR3 is TGTGCCAGCAGCTTGCGGTTAGGTAGAGCTTTCTTT. Its protein is CASSLRLGRAFF. Filled out from reference TRBV7-9 and TRBJ1-1, the complete variable domain reads DTGVSQNPRHKITKRGQNVTFRCDPISEHNRLYWYRQTLGQGPEFLTYFQNEAQLEKSRLLSDRFSAERPKGSFSTLEIQRTEQGDSAMYLCASSLRLGRAFFGQGTRLTVV.

V is TRBV20-1 and J is TRBJ2-1; no definite D call. CDR1 is DFQATT and CDR2 is SNEGSKA in the germline V gene (reference sequence). This CDR3 region has 10 residues. The ends were cut back, 5 bases at V and 4 bases at J, with 3 bases in the middle. The CDR3 loop reads CSAYYNEQFF. CDR3 nucleotides: TGCAGTGCTTATTACAATGAGCAGTTCTTC.

The CDR3 protein is CASRLTGSYEQYF. The CDR3, as DNA: TGTGCCAGCAGGCTTACAGGGTCATACGAGCAGTACTTC. The chain has TRBV11-2 and TRBJ2-7, with D perhaps TRBD1 (6 bases). Germline V lookup: CDR1 SGHAT, CDR2 FQNNGV. The V gene lost 6 bases and the J gene lost 4 bases, with 13 bases spanning the gap. This CDR3 contains 13 residues.

This clonotype was observed a few times. The chain employs TRBV7-8 and TRBJ1-1; no firm D call. Trimming stripped 0 bases from V and 11 bases from J, with 7 bases between. Per the germline V gene, CDR1 is SGHVS and CDR2 is FQNEAQ. The CDR3 is made up of 11 amino acids. The CDR3 spells CASSLAGLAFF. The CDR3 DNA sequence: TGTGCCAGCAGCTTAGCCGGGCTCGCTTTCTTT.